One sample yielded the 12 T cell receptor beta chains listed below, sequenced in a study of STAT5B mutations in CD4+ large granular lymphocyte leukemia (dated by TCRdb to between 2021 and 2023). Receptors were amplified or captured by the immunoSEQ multiplex PCR assay. In TCRdb, the immuneACCESS table is reduced to in-frame sequences with V and J assigned. These tables do not hold every clone; where another copy was compared, an unresolved V gene accounts for under half, and the others remain unexplained. For this sample there are about 35,000 clones; approximately 67% appear just once. The ten largest account for about 1.8% of the sample. Source material: CD4+ T cells from blood buffy coats. The receptors here all came from a human donor in good health.

This clone was counted between two and nine times. The rearrangement links TRBV7-9 to TRBJ2-7; possibly TRBD2 for D (6 bases). The CDR3 is 15 residues long. Germline assignment: CDR1 SEHNR and CDR2 FQNEAQ (reference sequence). The V end lost 5 bases, the J end lost 3 bases, and 17 bases lay between the germline ends. This chain's CDR3 is CASSPGLLRGYEQYF. The CDR3 bases are TGTGCCAGCAGCCCAGGACTACTCCGAGGCTACGAGCAGTACTTC.

The chain combines TRBV11-1 with TRBJ1-2, with 7 nucleotides matching TRBD1. J gave up 5 bases and V 3 bases, and 6 bases lay outside the gene matches. This CDR3 contains 14 residues. The germline V gene encodes CDR1 SGHAT and CDR2 FQDESV (reference sequence). The DNA of the CDR3 is TGTGCCAGCAGCTTGACCGGGACAGCGTATGGCTACACCTTC. Encoded protein: CASSLTGTAYGYTF.

This clone was recorded only once. The CDR3 protein is CASSHYGSEQYF. The CDR3 DNA reads TGTGCCAGCAGCCATTATGGGAGCGAGCAGTACTTC. The V call is TRBV7-2, the J call TRBJ2-7; a possible D gene is TRBD2 (5 bases). Germline values: CDR1 SGHTA, CDR2 FQGNSA. V lost 5 bases to trimming and J lost 6 bases, with 11 bases between them. The CDR3 is 12 amino acids.

V and J are TRBV18 and TRBJ2-7, with no clear D. The CDR3 runs to 12 residues. V was cut by 2 bases and J by 5 bases, with 7 bases left in between. Germline V gives CDR1 KGHSH, CDR2 LQKENI. This chain's CDR3 is CASSPGWNEQYF. The DNA for the CDR3 is TGTGCCAGCTCACCAGGGTGGAACGAGCAGTACTTC. The full variable domain, in which reference TRBV18 and TRBJ2-7 provide the parts outside the CDR3, is NAGVMQNPRHLVRRRGQEARLRCSPMKGHSHVYWYRQLPEEGLKFMVYLQKENIIDESGMPKERFSAEFPKEGPSILRIQQVVRGDSAAYFCASSPGWNEQYFGPGTRLTVT.

J is TRBJ2-5 and V is TRBV7-2; D remains ambiguous. Per the germline V gene, CDR1 is SGHTA and CDR2 is FQGNSA. The ends were cut back, 2 bases at V and 4 bases at J, with 5 bases in the middle. The CDR3 is made up of 12 amino acids. CDR3 bases: TGTGCCAGCAGCTTAACCAGAGAGACCCAGTACTTC. It is translated as CASSLTRETQYF. Supplemented by reference TRBV7-2 and TRBJ2-5, the full variable domain reads GAGVSQSPSNKVTEKGKDVELRCDPISGHTALYWYRQSLGQGLEFLIYFQGNSAPDKSGLPSDRFSAERTGGSVSTLTIQRTQQEDSAVYLCASSLTRETQYFGPGTRLLVL.

This chain connects TRBV18 to TRBJ1-2; the match to TRBD1 covers 7 bases. The CDR3 runs 15 residues. Looked up from germline, CDR1 is KGHSH and CDR2 is LQKENI. Germline trimming cut 3 bases from V and 7 bases from J; bases unmatched to any gene: 11. This CDR3 is CASSPLDRARSGYTF. CDR3 sequence (DNA): TGTGCCAGCTCACCCCTCGACAGGGCGCGCTCTGGCTACACCTTC.

The chain joins TRBV6-5 to TRBJ1-6; D is unclear. Germline CDR1 is MNHEY and CDR2 is SVGAGI. This CDR3 is 14 amino acids long. The V end lost 3 bases, the J end lost 6 bases, and 9 bases lay between the germline ends. CDR3 sequence reads: CASSYRAFNSPLHF. DNA of the CDR3: TGTGCCAGCAGTTATAGGGCTTTTAATTCACCCCTCCACTTT.

The chain combines TRBV19 with TRBJ2-1, with TRBD2 matching over 11 bases. Germline V lookup: CDR1 LNHDA, CDR2 SQIVND (reference sequence). The ends lost 3 bases at V and 4 bases at J; junction bases unmatched: 5. This CDR3 has 16 amino acids. The CDR3 reads CASSILSGGGYNEQFF. The DNA for the CDR3 is TGTGCCAGTAGTATTCTTAGCGGGGGGGGATACAATGAGCAGTTCTTC.

This chain links TRBV7-2 with TRBJ2-7; 7 positions match TRBD2. J gave up 0 bases and V 5 bases, and 7 bases lay outside the gene matches. Germline V lookup: CDR1 SGHTA, CDR2 FQGNSA. This CDR3 is 15 amino acids long. The CDR3 DNA is TGTGCCAGCAGCCACACTAGCGCGGGCTCCTACGAGCAGTACTTC. Translating it yields CASSHTSAGSYEQYF.

CDR3 region: CASSPRLEGETQYF. The CDR3 region has the DNA TGTGCCAGCTCACCAAGGTTAGAAGGGGAGACCCAGTACTTC. This chain joins TRBV18 and TRBJ2-5; D remains ambiguous. Deletions cut 2 bases from V and 5 bases from J, with 12 bases between. The germline V gene encodes CDR1 KGHSH and CDR2 LQKENI. The CDR3 totals 14 residues. The full variable domain, rest sourced from reference TRBV18 and TRBJ2-5, is NAGVMQNPRHLVRRRGQEARLRCSPMKGHSHVYWYRQLPEEGLKFMVYLQKENIIDESGMPKERFSAEFPKEGPSILRIQQVVRGDSAAYFCASSPRLEGETQYFGPGTRLLVL.

This chain connects TRBV19 to TRBJ2-7, with a possible D match to TRBD1 (6 bases). This CDR3 is 15 amino acids long. With 3 bases removed from V and 6 bases from J, the gap between germline ends came to 18 bases. In germline, CDR1 is LNHDA, CDR2 SQIVND (reference sequence). As DNA, the CDR3 is TGTGCCAGTAGTATCGGGGCCAGGGGTTTGGGCGAGCAGTACTTC. Amino acids: CASSIGARGLGEQYF.

DNA for the CDR3: TGTGCCATCGGGACAGGGTCTTCACCCCTCCACTTT. This sequence encodes CAIGTGSSPLHF. V usage is TRBV19 and J usage is TRBJ1-6, with 9 bases fitting TRBD1. Germline V gives CDR1 LNHDA, CDR2 SQIVND (reference sequence). The CDR3 consists of 12 residues. J was trimmed by 9 bases and V by 10 bases; bases with no gene match: 4.